Below, 11 T cell receptor beta chains from the same sample are listed, as sequenced in a study of blood T cells in healthy people across ages. Primed by a sample-barcoded 5' primer and a J-beta primer mix, a second PCR proceeded for roughly 7 to 12 cycles. From the 5' RACE reads, TCRdb called clonotypes with MiXCR, one entry per CDR3 protein. Of fewer than 700,000 distinct CDR3 sequences detected, 40% to 50% appear once; the ten largest clones hold 20% to 25%. The material sequenced was blood. Receptors originate from an elderly man in good health.

The chain couples TRBV6-5 to TRBJ2-1; 9 bases line up with TRBD2. Per the germline V gene, CDR1 is MNHEY and CDR2 is SVGAGI. CDR3 length equals 16 residues. The V and J ends lost 6 bases and 2 bases, in that order; junction bases with no gene match: 8. The CDR3 protein is CASRRTSGLTYNEQFF. The CDR3, as DNA: TGTGCCAGCAGACGCACTAGCGGGCTAACCTACAATGAGCAGTTCTTC.

The chain combines TRBV9 with TRBJ2-2; D possibly uses TRBD1 or TRBD2 (5 bases each). Trimming pared 9 bases from V and 6 bases from J, leaving 15 bases between. This CDR3 region has 13 residues. Germline assignment: CDR1 SGDLS and CDR2 YYNGEE. The CDR3 sequence: CANKPGPSGELFF. The CDR3, as DNA: TGTGCCAACAAACCGGGACCATCCGGGGAGCTGTTTTTT. Combining the CDR3 with reference TRBV9 and TRBJ2-2 gives the whole variable domain DSGVTQTPKHLITATGQRVTLRCSPRSGDLSVYWYQQSLDQGLQFLIQYYNGEERAKGNILERFSAQQFPDLHSELNLSSLELGDSALYFCANKPGPSGELFFGEGSRLTVL.

The chain combines TRBV6-6 with TRBJ1-1; D is uncertain. The CDR3 is 12 residues long. Trimming left V 9 bases short and J 1 base short, with 9 bases between. Germline CDR1 MNHNY, CDR2 SVGAGI (reference sequence). In DNA, the CDR3 is TGTGCCAGTGATTGGGGGAACACTGAAGCTTTCTTT. It codes for CASDWGNTEAFF.

The chain couples TRBV28 to TRBJ2-7; weak D call: TRBD1 (6 bases). The CDR3 runs to 12 residues. V was trimmed by 3 bases and J by 4 bases, leaving 7 bases between them. Germline V gives CDR1 MDHEN, CDR2 SYDVKM. CDR3 sequence reads: CASSFGQYEQYF. CDR3 coding DNA: TGTGCCAGCAGTTTTGGACAGTACGAGCAGTACTTC.

Points on this clonotype: Since a much larger clone is just one base distant, this may be a read error. The chain has TRBV6-6 and TRBJ2-6, with 9 bases fitting TRBD1. The CDR3 length is 17 residues. The J segment lost 0 bases and the V segment lost 5 bases, leaving 5 bases of the junction unmatched. Germline CDR1 and CDR2: MNHNY and SVGAGI (reference sequence). The CDR3 region has the DNA TGTGCCAGCAGTCAGGACAGGGGAAGCTCTGGGGCCAACGTCCTGACTTTC. Translation: CASSQDRGSSGANVLTF.

The chain recombines TRBV5-6 with TRBJ2-1, with 10 bases aligning to TRBD2. V lost 1 base to trimming and J lost 9 bases; unmatched junction nucleotides: 10. Germline CDR1 reads SGHDT; CDR2 reads YYEEEE. CDR3 length equals 16 residues. CDR3 nucleotide sequence: TGTGCCAGCAGCTTGACTAGCGGGGTGCCCCGAGGTGAGCAGTTCTTC. This codes for CASSLTSGVPRGEQFF.

The V and J genes are TRBV7-9 and TRBJ2-4, with TRBD1 identical over 8 bases. This CDR3 region has 16 residues. The germline CDR1 and CDR2 sequences are SEHNR and FQNEAQ (reference sequence). Unmatched junction bases numbered 17, after V lost 3 bases and J lost 13 bases. This CDR3 is CASSLTPGTGVFEQYF. Written as DNA, the CDR3 is TGTGCCAGCAGCTTGACGCCCGGGACAGGAGTTTTTGAGCAGTACTTC.

This clonotype was seen only a few times. This chain uses TRBV5-1 with TRBJ2-1; D tentatively reads TRBD1 or TRBD2 (5 bases each). Germline V gene lookup returns CDR1 SGHRS and CDR2 YFSETQ. This CDR3 spans 15 amino acids. Trimming took off 0 bases at V and 5 bases at J, with 12 bases between the two ends. CDR3 in amino acids: CASSLAIGTNNEQFF. The CDR3 DNA follows: TGCGCCAGCAGCTTGGCCATTGGGACGAACAATGAGCAGTTCTTC.

The V call is TRBV28, the J call TRBJ2-7; possibly TRBD1 for D (5 bases). In germline, CDR1 is MDHEN, CDR2 SYDVKM. Trimming removed 5 bases from V and 2 bases from J, with 10 bases in between. The CDR3 is 13 amino acids. This CDR3 is CASSPTATYEQYF. The DNA for the CDR3 is TGTGCCAGCAGTCCGACAGCAACCTACGAGCAGTACTTC.

The genes are TRBV29-1 and TRBJ2-7; D might be TRBD1 (5 bases). Germline lookup yields CDR1 SQVTM and CDR2 ANQGSEA. V was shortened by 4 bases and J by 7 bases, with 17 bases between the two germline ends. CDR3 size: 13 residues. The CDR3 DNA sequence: TGCAGCGTTGGTGGGGCTAGAGCTCGAGAGCAGTACTTC. The encoded protein is CSVGGARAREQYF.

This chain joins TRBV10-3 and TRBJ2-7; 8 bases agree with TRBD2. Germline CDR1 ENHRY, CDR2 SYGVKD. The CDR3 has 15 residues. The V segment lost 3 bases and the J segment 2 bases; nucleotides outside the gene matches: 6. As DNA, the CDR3 is TGTGCCATCAGTGATGGTAGCGGGGACGCCTACGAGCAGTACTTC. It is translated as CAISDGSGDAYEQYF.